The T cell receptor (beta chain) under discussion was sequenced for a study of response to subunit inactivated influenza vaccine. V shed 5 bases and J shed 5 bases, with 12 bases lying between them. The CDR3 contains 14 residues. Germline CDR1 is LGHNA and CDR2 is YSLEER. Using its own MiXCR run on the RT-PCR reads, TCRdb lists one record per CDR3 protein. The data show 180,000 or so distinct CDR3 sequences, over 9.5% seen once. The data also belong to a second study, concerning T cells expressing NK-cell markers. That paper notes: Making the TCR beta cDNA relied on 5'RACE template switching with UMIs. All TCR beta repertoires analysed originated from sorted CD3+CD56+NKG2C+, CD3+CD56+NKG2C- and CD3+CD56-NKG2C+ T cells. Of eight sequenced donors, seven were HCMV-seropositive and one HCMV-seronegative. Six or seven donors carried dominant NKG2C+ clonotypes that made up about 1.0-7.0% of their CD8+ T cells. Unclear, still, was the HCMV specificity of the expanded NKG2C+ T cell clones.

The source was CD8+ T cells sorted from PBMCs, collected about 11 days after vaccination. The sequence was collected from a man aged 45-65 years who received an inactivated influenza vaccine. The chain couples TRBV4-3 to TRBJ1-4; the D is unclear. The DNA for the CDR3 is TGCGCCAGCAGCAGGGAGGAGGGAAATGAAAAACTGTTTTTT. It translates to CASSREEGNEKLFF.